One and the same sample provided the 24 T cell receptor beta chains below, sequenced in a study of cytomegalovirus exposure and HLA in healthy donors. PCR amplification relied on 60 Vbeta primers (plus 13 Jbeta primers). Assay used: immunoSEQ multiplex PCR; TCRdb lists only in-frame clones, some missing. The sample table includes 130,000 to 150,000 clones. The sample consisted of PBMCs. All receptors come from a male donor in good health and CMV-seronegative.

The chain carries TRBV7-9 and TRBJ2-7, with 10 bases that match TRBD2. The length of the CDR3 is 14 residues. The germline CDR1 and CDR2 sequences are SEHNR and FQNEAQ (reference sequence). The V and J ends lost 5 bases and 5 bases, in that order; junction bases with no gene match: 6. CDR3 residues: CASSPLAGEDEQYF. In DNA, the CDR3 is TGTGCCAGCAGCCCTCTAGCGGGAGAGGACGAGCAGTACTTC.

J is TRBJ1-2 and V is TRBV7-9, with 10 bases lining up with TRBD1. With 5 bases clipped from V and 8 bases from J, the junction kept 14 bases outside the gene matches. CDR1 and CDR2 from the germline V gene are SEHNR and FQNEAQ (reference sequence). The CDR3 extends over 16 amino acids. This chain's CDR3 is CASSAKRGGQGSGYTF. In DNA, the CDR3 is TGTGCCAGCAGCGCTAAACGGGGGGGACAGGGGAGCGGCTACACCTTC.

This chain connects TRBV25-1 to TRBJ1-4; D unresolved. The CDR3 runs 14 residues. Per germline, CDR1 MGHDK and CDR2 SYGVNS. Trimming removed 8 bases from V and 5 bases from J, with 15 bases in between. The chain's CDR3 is CASLGGQVNEKLFF. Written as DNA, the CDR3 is TGTGCCAGCCTCGGAGGTCAGGTCAATGAAAAACTGTTTTTT.

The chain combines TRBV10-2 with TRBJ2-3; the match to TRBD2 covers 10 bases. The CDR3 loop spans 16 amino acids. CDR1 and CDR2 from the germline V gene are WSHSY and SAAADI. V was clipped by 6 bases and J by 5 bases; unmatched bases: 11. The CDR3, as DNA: TGCGCCAGCAGAGACCCTAGCGGGAGTATTGGAGATACGCAGTATTTT. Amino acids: CASRDPSGSIGDTQYF.

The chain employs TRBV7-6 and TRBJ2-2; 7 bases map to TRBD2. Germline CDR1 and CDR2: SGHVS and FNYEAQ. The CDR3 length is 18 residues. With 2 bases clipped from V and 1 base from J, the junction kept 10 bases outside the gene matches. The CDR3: CASSLYKGLAVNTGELFF. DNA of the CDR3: TGTGCCAGCAGCTTATACAAAGGTCTAGCGGTGAACACCGGGGAGCTGTTTTTT.

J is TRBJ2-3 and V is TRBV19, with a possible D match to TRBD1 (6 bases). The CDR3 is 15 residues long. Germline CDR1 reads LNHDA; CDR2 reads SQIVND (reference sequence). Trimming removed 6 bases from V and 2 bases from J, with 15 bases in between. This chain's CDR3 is CASSHTQGTTDTQYF. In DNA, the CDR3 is TGTGCCAGTAGCCACACACAGGGAACCACAGATACGCAGTATTTT.

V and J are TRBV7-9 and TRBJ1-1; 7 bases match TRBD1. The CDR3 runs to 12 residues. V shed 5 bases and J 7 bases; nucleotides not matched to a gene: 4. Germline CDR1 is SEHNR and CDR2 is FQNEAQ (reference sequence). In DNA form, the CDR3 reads TGTGCCAGCAGCCTAAGGGACAGTGAAGCTTTCTTT. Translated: CASSLRDSEAFF.

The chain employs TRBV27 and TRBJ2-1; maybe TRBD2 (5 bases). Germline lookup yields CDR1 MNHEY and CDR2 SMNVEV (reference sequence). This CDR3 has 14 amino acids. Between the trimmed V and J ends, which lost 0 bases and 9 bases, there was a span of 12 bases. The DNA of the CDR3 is TGTGCCAGCAGTTTATCGAGCGGCGCTACTGAGCAGTTCTTC. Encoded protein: CASSLSSGATEQFF.

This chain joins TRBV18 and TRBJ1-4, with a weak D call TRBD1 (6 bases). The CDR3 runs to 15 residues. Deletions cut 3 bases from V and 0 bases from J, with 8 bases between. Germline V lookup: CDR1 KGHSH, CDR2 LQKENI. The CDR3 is CASSPRQATNEKLFF. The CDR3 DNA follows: TGTGCCAGCTCACCCCGACAGGCAACTAATGAAAAACTGTTTTTT.

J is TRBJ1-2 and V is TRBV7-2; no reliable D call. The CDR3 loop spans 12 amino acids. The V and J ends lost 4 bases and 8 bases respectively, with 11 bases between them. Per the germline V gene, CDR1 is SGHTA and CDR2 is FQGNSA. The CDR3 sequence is CASSSSTRGYTF. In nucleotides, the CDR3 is TGTGCCAGCAGCTCTTCGACGCGGGGCTACACCTTC.

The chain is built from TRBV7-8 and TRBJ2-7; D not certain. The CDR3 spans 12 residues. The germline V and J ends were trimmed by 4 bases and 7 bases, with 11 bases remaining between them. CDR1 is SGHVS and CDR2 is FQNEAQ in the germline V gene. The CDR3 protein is CASSSSGGEQYF. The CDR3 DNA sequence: TGTGCCAGCAGCTCCTCAGGTGGGGAGCAGTACTTC.

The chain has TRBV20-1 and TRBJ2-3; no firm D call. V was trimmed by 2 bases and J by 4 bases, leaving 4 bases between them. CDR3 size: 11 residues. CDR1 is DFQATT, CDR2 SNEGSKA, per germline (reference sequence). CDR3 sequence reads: CSARSSDTQYF. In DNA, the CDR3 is TGCAGTGCTAGATCGTCAGATACGCAGTATTTT.

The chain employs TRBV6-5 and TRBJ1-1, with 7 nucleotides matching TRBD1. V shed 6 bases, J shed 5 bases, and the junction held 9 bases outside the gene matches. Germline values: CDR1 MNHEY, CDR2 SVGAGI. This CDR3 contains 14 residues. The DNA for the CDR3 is TGTGCCAGCAGCTGGAGCAGGGGGGATACTGAAGCTTTCTTT. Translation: CASSWSRGDTEAFF.

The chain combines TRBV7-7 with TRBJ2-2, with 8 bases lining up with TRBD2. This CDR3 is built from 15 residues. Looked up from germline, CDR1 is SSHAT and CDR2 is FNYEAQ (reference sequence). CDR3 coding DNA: TGTGCTACCCAACCCAGCGGGGGCCGTACCGGGGAGCTGTTTTTT. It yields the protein CATQPSGGRTGELFF.

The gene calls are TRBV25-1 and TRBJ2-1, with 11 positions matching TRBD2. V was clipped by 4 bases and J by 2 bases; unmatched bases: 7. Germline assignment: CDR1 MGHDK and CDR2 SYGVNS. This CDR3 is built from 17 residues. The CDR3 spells CASSGTLAGGAYNEQFF. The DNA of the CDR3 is TGTGCCAGCAGTGGGACCCTAGCGGGGGGAGCCTACAATGAGCAGTTCTTC.

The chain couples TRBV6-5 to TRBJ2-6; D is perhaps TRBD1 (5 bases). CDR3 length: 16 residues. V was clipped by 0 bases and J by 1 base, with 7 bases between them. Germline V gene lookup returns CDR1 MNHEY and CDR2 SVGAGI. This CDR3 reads CASSYSGASGANVLTF. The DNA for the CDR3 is TGTGCCAGCAGTTACTCTGGGGCTTCTGGGGCCAACGTCCTGACTTTC.

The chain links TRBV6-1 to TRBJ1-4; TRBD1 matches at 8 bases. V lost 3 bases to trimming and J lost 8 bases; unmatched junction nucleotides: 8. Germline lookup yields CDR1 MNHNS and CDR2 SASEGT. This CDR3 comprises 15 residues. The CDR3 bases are TGTGCCAGCAGTGACGCAGGACAGGGTGCCGAAAAACTGTTTTTT. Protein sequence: CASSDAGQGAEKLFF.

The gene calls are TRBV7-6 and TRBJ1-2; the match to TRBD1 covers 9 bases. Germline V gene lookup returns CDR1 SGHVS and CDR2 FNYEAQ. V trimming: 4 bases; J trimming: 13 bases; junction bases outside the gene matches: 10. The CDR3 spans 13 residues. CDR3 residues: CASSSFRTGDCTF. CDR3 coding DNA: TGTGCCAGCAGCTCATTTAGGACAGGGGATTGCACCTTC. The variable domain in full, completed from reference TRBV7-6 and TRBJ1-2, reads GAGVSQSPRYKVTKRGQDVALRCDPISGHVSLYWYRQALGQGPEFLTYFNYEAQQDKSGLPNDRFSAERPEGSISTLTIQRTEQRDSAMYRCASSSFRTGDCTFGSGTRLTVV.

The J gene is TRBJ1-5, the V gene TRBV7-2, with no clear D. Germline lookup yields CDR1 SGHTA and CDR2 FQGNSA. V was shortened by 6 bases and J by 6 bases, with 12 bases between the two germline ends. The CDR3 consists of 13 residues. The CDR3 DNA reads TGTGCCAGCAGTACTAGACCCCTTCAGCCCCAGCATTTT. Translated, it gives CASSTRPLQPQHF.

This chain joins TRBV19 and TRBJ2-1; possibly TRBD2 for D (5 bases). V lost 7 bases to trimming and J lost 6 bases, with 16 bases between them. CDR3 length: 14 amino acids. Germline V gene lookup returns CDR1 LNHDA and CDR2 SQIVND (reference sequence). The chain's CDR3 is CASKRTLAVNEQFF. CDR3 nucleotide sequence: TGTGCCAGTAAACGCACCCTAGCAGTCAATGAGCAGTTCTTC.

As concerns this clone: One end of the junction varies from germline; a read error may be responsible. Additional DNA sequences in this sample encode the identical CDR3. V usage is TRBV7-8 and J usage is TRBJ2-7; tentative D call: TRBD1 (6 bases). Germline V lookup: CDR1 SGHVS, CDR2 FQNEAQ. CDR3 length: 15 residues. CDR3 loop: CASSLVLGAKDEQYF. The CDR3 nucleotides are TGCGCCAGCAGCTTAGTCCTGGGGGCGAAAGACGAGCAGTACTTC.

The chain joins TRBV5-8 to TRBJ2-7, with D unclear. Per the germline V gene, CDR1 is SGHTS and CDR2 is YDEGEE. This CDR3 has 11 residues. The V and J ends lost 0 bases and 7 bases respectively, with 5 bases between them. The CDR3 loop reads CASSLAREQYF. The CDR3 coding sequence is TGTGCCAGCAGCTTGGCGAGGGAGCAGTACTTC.

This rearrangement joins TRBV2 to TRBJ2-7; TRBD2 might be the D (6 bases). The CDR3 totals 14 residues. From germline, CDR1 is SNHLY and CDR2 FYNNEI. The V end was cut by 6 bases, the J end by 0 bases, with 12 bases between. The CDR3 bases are TGTGCCAGCAGGAAGGAGGGGTACTCCTACGAGCAGTACTTC. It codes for CASRKEGYSYEQYF.

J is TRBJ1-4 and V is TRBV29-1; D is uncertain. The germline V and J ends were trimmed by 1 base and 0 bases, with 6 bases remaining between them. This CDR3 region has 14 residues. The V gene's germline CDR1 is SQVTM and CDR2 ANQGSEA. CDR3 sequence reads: CSVEGSATNEKLFF. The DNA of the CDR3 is TGCAGCGTTGAAGGGAGTGCAACTAATGAAAAACTGTTTTTT. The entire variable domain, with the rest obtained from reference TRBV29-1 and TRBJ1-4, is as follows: SAVISQKPSRDICQRGTSLTIQCQVDSQVTMMFWYRQQPGQSLTLIATANQGSEATYESGFVIDKFPISRPNLTFSTLTVSNMSPEDSSIYLCSVEGSATNEKLFFGSGTQLSVL.